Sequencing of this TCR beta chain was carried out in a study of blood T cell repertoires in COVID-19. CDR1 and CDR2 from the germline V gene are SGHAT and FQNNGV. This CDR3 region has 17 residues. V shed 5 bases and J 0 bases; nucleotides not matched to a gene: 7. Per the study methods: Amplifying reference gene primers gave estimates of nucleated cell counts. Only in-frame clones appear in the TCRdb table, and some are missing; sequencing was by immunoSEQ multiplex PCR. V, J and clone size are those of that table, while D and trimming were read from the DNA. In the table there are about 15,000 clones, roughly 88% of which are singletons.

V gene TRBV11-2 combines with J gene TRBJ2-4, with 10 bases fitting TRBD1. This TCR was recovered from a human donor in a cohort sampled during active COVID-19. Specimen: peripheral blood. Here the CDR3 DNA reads TGTGCCAGCAGCAAGCCGGGACAGGGGTTAGCCAAAAACATTCAGTACTTC. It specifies CASSKPGQGLAKNIQYF.